This T cell receptor (beta chain) was retrieved from a study of CD8+ T cells in alopecia areata. In each case, RNA was isolated and then reverse transcribed into cDNA as the sequencing template. Profiled with immunoSEQ multiplex PCR; TCRdb holds only in-frame clones, not every one. The sample carries 130,000 or so clones, 45% to 50% recorded once. As to this clone: Its antigen is currently unknown.

Per germline, CDR1 SGHRS and CDR2 YFSETQ. The CDR3 totals 13 residues. V lost 0 bases and J lost 4, with 6 bases in between. Overall study findings and caveats: Whereas mice showed it more clearly, TCR sharing across patients was murkier, possibly because of HLA. More clonal than normal scalp was lesional scalp, particularly alopecia totalis/universalis.

Researchers took lesional scalp punch biopsies and peripheral blood from people who were alopecia areata patients. PBMC-derived CD4+ and CD8+ T cells were sorted. V is TRBV5-1 and J is TRBJ2-3, with unresolved D. This TCR derives from a human donor with alopecia areata. The sequenced material came from NKG2D-low CD8+ T cells sorted from blood. In nucleotides, the CDR3 is TGCGCCAGCAGCTTGGAACCTGCAGATACGCAGTATTTT. Its translation: CASSLEPADTQYF.